The following is a TCR beta chain sequence with its context. Its antigen is unknown. These data are taken from a study of immune evolution from preneoplasia to lung adenocarcinoma. Study-level findings and limits: Compared with EGFR-mutant or double wild-type lesions, KRAS-mutant nodules were more clonal.

Assay: immunoSEQ multiplex PCR; the TCRdb copy retains only in-frame clones and omits some. Of approximately 6,900 clones detected, around three quarters appear once; the ten largest clones hold 7.5% to 8%. This CDR3 has 15 amino acids. Germline values: CDR1 SGHDT, CDR2 YYEEEE. V dropped 4 bases and J dropped 2 bases, with 15 bases sitting between them. The V and J genes are TRBV5-6 and TRBJ1-1; TRBD1 might be the D (5 bases). The sequenced sample consisted of FFPE lung adenocarcinoma in situ tissue. This sequence originates from a donor aged 70 or older with lung adenocarcinoma. The CDR3: CASSEMTDYNTEAFF. The CDR3 coding sequence is TGTGCCAGCAGCGAAATGACAGACTACAACACTGAAGCTTTCTTT. Based on the CDR3 plus reference TRBV5-6 and TRBJ1-1, the full variable domain is DAGVTQSPTHLIKTRGQQVTLRCSPKSGHDTVSWYQQALGQGPQFIFQYYEEEERQRGNFPDRFSGHQFPNYSSELNVNALLLGDSALYLCASSEMTDYNTEAFFGQGTRLTVV.